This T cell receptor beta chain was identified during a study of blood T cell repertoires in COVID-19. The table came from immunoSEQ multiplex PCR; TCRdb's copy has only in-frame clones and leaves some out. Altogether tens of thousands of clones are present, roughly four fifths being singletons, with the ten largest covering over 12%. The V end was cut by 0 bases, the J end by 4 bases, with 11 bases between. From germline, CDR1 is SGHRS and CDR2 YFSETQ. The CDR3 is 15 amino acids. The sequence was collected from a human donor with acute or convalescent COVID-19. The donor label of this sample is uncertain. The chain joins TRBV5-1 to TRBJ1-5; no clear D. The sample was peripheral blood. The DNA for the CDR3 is TGCGCCAGCAGCTTGGGGACTGAACTTAATCAGCCCCAGCATTTT. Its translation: CASSLGTELNQPQHF.